The source of this T cell receptor (beta chain) is a study of OX40 agonist ivuxolimab in advanced cancers. Germline lookup yields CDR1 PRHDT and CDR2 FYEKMQ (reference sequence). V gave up 1 base and J gave up 8 bases, with 11 bases separating them. This CDR3 spans 13 amino acids. Study conclusions and caveats: Among the lowest peripheral clonal expansion occurred in 0.1-3.0 mg/kg partial responders.

Profiled with immunoSEQ multiplex PCR; TCRdb holds only in-frame clones, not every one. The data show around 58,000 clones, 75% to 90% seen once. With respect to this clone: Its antigen is currently unknown.

The chain links TRBV13 to TRBJ1-2, with a tentative D call TRBD1 (5 bases). This sample comprised CD4+ or CD8+ T cells sorted from blood, obtained in a trial of the OX40 agonist ivuxolimab. The sequence was collected from an adult with an advanced solid tumor such as melanoma, head and neck, liver or kidney cancer. In DNA form, the CDR3 reads TGTGCCAGCAGCTTAGCAGGGTTTAGCGGCTACACCTTC. Its translation: CASSLAGFSGYTF.